This TCR beta chain appears in the sequencing data of a study of CXCR3-negative and CXCR3-positive naive CD8 T cells. General study results and limits: The authors found comparable surface CD5 between naive subsets and inferred TCR strength from TRB CDR3 properties. The study found comparably high diversity in both naive subsets and much lower diversity in memory CD8+ cells.

At hundreds of thousands of cells each, triplicate sorts were carried out for each CD8+ T cell subset. CDR3 length: 21 amino acids. Germline V CDR1 and CDR2: SQVTM, ANQGSEA. Researchers prepared the TRB cDNA libraries using 5' RACE with UMI labels. TCRdb reprocessed the 5' RACE reads and keeps a single row for each CDR3 protein, giving no DNA. The sample includes tens of thousands of distinct CDR3 sequences. As to this clonotype: Its specificity is not known.

The V call is TRBV29-1, the J call TRBJ2-7; lacking DNA, the TRBD1 call made by TCRdb goes unchecked. The source is a human donor in good health. Some clones in this sample may be carry-over from other donors' samples. The sample was memory CD8+ T cells from blood. The chain's CDR3 is CSVEMPTIDTWDSRGTYEQYF.